Listed below are T cell receptor beta chains from one sample, sequenced in a study of cytomegalovirus exposure and HLA in healthy donors. Generated by immunoSEQ multiplex PCR, the TCRdb table keeps only in-frame clones and is missing some. The sample has about 130,000 clones; 70% to 85% are singletons. Material: PBMCs. All receptors come from a boy aged 2 to 10 in good health and CMV-seronegative. CDR3s include the opening cysteine and the closing phenylalanine or tryptophan. The order of the fields is J gene, V gene, CDR3 protein.

J: TRBJ2-3; V: TRBV7-3; CDR3: CASSLVPGSGTDTQYF
J: TRBJ2-1; V: TRBV6-1; CDR3: CASSGLAGDIHEQFF
J: TRBJ2-1; V: TRBV11-3; CDR3: CASSLGLAGGPAEQFF
J: TRBJ2-1; V: TRBV14; CDR3: CASSQGRGGAWNEQFF
J: TRBJ1-2; V: TRBV2; CDR3: CASSENLGLPRGYTF
J: TRBJ1-1; V: TRBV7-3; CDR3: CASSPLGTGTNTEAFF
J: TRBJ2-5; V: TRBV6-5; CDR3: CASSYSGTRQETQYF
J: TRBJ2-3; V: TRBV7-9; CDR3: CASSSRTSGTDTQYF
J: TRBJ1-4; V: TRBV4-1; CDR3: CASSRHLGEGANEKLFF
J: TRBJ2-1; V: TRBV6-5; CDR3: CASSLAGAYNEQFF
J: TRBJ2-2; V: TRBV5-5; CDR3: CASSLKLAGTGELFF
J: TRBJ2-3; V: TRBV27; CDR3: CASSSVGRGREDTQYF
J: TRBJ2-7; V: TRBV7-8; CDR3: CASSLAKQWREQYF
J: TRBJ1-1; V: TRBV2; CDR3: CASSASRGAGTEAFF
J: TRBJ2-6; V: TRBV7-2; CDR3: CASSLASPAQTGQSRANVLTF
J: TRBJ1-5; V: TRBV5-5; CDR3: CASSSTGFNQPQHF
J: TRBJ2-2; V: TRBV18; CDR3: CASSRELAGGGTGELFF
J: TRBJ1-2; V: TRBV4-2; CDR3: CASSQEQGDGYTF
J: TRBJ2-1; V: TRBV4-1; CDR3: CASSQERTTPYEQFF
J: TRBJ2-2; V: TRBV7-9; CDR3: CASSLPGQHGGKLFF
J: TRBJ2-3; V: TRBV19; CDR3: CASSRRGDTDTQYF
J: TRBJ2-1; V: TRBV18; CDR3: CASSPPGLAGGYNEQFF
J: TRBJ2-6; V: TRBV5-1; CDR3: CASSLGGRPSSGANVLTF
J: TRBJ1-5; V: TRBV6-6; CDR3: CASSWQAEVSNQPQHF
J: TRBJ2-7; V: TRBV7-2; CDR3: CASSGGGGGKDEQYF
J: TRBJ1-5; V: TRBV6-1; CDR3: CASSGQGQIISPQHF
J: TRBJ1-1; V: TRBV6-6; CDR3: CASSLSGAVNTEAFF
J: TRBJ1-1; V: TRBV6-5; CDR3: CASRYRGHTNTEAFF
J: TRBJ2-2; V: TRBV28; CDR3: CASSQSRTHTGELFF
J: TRBJ2-7; V: TRBV9; CDR3: CASSEEGTAYEQYF
J: TRBJ1-2; V: TRBV7-8; CDR3: CASSTHRDYNIWYTF
J: TRBJ1-1; V: TRBV7-9; CDR3: CASSPGGNTEAFF
J: TRBJ1-2; V: TRBV7-2; CDR3: CASSLGQGLYGYTF
J: TRBJ2-1; V: TRBV28; CDR3: CASSFSIAGEDNEQFF
J: TRBJ2-5; V: TRBV10-3; CDR3: CAISDARGQETQYF
J: TRBJ2-5; V: TRBV2; CDR3: CASSPNREGAQYF
J: TRBJ2-7; V: TRBV9; CDR3: CASSTGQESHEQYF
J: TRBJ1-4; V: TRBV6-6; CDR3: CASSSGQGFGEKLFF
J: TRBJ1-5; V: TRBV7-9; CDR3: CASSSDRDPHQPQHF
J: TRBJ1-2; V: TRBV7-2; CDR3: CASSLAEQNYGYTF
J: TRBJ2-7; V: TRBV20-1; CDR3: CSATGEQQYF
J: TRBJ2-7; V: TRBV5-4; CDR3: CASSTGLKTYEQYF
J: TRBJ2-1; V: TRBV6-5; CDR3: CASSYSRASWEQFF
J: TRBJ1-2; V: TRBV11-1; CDR3: CASSSGTGAYTF
J: TRBJ2-6; V: TRBV5-1; CDR3: CASTGTASLEANVLTF
J: TRBJ1-5; V: TRBV10-2; CDR3: CASSEPGTVAERPQHF
J: TRBJ2-3; V: TRBV7-2; CDR3: CASSPGGLGTDTQYF
J: TRBJ2-2; V: TRBV6-4; CDR3: CASSDGSGGSGELFF